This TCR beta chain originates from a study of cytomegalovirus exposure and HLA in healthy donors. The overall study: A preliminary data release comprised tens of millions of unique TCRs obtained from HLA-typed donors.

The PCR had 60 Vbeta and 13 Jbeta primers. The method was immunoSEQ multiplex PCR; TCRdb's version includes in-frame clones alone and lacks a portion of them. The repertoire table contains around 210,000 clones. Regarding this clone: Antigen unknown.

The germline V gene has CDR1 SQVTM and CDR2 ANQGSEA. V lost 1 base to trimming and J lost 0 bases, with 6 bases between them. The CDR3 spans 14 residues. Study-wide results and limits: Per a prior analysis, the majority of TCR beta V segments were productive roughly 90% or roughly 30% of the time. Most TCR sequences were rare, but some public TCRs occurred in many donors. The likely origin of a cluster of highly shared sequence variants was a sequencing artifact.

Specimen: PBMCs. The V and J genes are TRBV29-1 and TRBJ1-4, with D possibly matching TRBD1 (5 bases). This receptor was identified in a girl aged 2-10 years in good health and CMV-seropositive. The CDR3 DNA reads TGCAGCGTTGAAGGGGGGGCAACTAATGAAAAACTGTTTTTT. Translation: CSVEGGATNEKLFF.